The sequence of this T cell receptor (gamma chain) was determined in a study of gamma-delta chains in newborns, infants, children. Looking at the study overall: Innate gammadelta T cells reportedly expand polyclonally right after birth, driven by microbial exposure, per the title.

Points on this clone: A much larger clone lies a single base off, so this may be a read error. Other nucleotide sequences in the sample specify the same CDR3.

TCRdb re-called the reads using CATT. Among over a thousand gamma-chain clones, roughly 4% were seen once, and the ten largest hold about 20%. Sample: blood. This TCR was sampled from a child who was a newborn, infant or young child, either healthy, febrile or measles-vaccinated (not recorded which).

The CDR3 DNA is TGTGCCTTGTGGGAGCGGCAAGAGCTGGGCAAAAAAATCAAGGTATTT. Amino acid sequence: CALWERQELGKKIKVF. The V gene is TRGV9, the J gene TRGJP. This CDR3 region has 16 residues. Germline CDR1 is GITISATS and CDR2 is ISYDGTV (reference sequence).